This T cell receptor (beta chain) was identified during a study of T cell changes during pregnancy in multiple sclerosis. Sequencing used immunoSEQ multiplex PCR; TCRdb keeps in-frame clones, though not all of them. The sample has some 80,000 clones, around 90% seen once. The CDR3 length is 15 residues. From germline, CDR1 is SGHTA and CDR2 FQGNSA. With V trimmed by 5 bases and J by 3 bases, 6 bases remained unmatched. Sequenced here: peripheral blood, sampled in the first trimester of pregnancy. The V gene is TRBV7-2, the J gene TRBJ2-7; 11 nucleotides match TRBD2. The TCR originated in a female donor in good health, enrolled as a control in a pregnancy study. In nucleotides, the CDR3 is TGTGCCAGCAGCGAAGGGACTAGCGGACTCTACGAGCAGTACTTC. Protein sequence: CASSEGTSGLYEQYF.